The 19 T cell receptor beta chains in this list originate from one sample, sequenced in a study of response to subunit inactivated influenza vaccine. Each CDR3 protein is one row after TCRdb ran MiXCR on the RT-PCR reads. The sample shows more than 700,000 distinct CDR3 sequences, approximately 21% of them seen only once. Source: PBMCs from blood, taken 5 to 6 days after vaccination. These receptors all come from a man aged 45-60 years who received an inactivated influenza vaccine.

The chain recombines TRBV6-1 with TRBJ1-1, with TRBD1 as a possible D gene (6 bases). V was clipped by 2 bases and J by 8 bases, with 12 bases between them. The CDR3 length is 13 residues. Germline CDR1 reads MNHNS; CDR2 reads SASEGT. CDR3 DNA: TGTGCCAGCAGTGAAAGACAGGTCCTCGAAGCTTTCTTT. As protein: CASSERQVLEAFF.

This clonotype was seen a handful of times. The rearrangement joins TRBV6-6 to TRBJ2-3, with no clear D. The V and J ends lost 5 bases and 9 bases respectively, with 12 bases between them. The CDR3 consists of 12 residues. Germline CDR1 is MNHNY and CDR2 is SVGAGI (reference sequence). CDR3 DNA: TGTGCCAGCAGTCCTACGATATTCACGCAGTATTTT. Protein product: CASSPTIFTQYF.

This clonotype was detected only a few times. The chain joins TRBV4-3 to TRBJ2-7, with TRBD1 identical over 7 bases. Germline assignment: CDR1 LGHNA and CDR2 YSLEER. The V gene end was trimmed by 1 base and the J gene end by 3 bases; junction bases not matched to a gene: 6. The length of the CDR3 is 15 residues. This chain's CDR3 is CASSQGRDSYYEQYF. Here the CDR3 DNA reads TGCGCCAGCAGCCAAGGCAGGGACAGCTACTACGAGCAGTACTTC.

This clonotype was seen once. This chain uses TRBV6-1 with TRBJ2-5; no firm D call. The germline CDR1 and CDR2 sequences are MNHNS and SASEGT. There are 12 residues in the CDR3. V lost 2 bases and J 5 bases, leaving 6 bases between the germline ends. This CDR3 reads CASSELPETQYF. CDR3 nucleotides: TGTGCCAGCAGTGAACTACCCGAGACCCAGTACTTC.

There are a few counts of this clonotype. V usage is TRBV5-6 and J usage is TRBJ1-2; D is perhaps TRBD1 (5 bases). Germline-derived CDR1 and CDR2 are SGHDT and YYEEEE. V lost 1 base to trimming and J lost 5 bases, with 15 bases between them. The CDR3 is 15 residues long. This CDR3 is CASSLLARDRYGYTF. Here the CDR3 DNA reads TGTGCCAGCAGCTTGTTGGCCAGGGATAGGTATGGCTACACCTTC.

This sequence joins TRBV3-1 and TRBJ2-7; D unresolved. Trimming took 6 bases from V and 5 from J, leaving 11 bases between them. The CDR3 runs to 12 residues. The germline CDR1 and CDR2 sequences are LGHDT and YNNKEL (reference sequence). Written as DNA, the CDR3 is TGTGCCAGCAGTACTTTAGGTGACGAGCAGTACTTC. This encodes CASSTLGDEQYF.

This clonotype came up a few times. V and J are TRBV4-1 and TRBJ2-7; 11 bases are a match to TRBD1. CDR1 is MGHRA, CDR2 YSYEKL, per germline. The CDR3 has 14 residues. The J segment lost 6 bases and the V segment lost 2 bases, leaving 3 bases of the junction unmatched. CDR3 bases: TGCGCCAGCAGCCAACCCGGGACAGGGGGCGAGCAGTACTTC. This translates into CASSQPGTGGEQYF.

The gene calls are TRBV6-4 and TRBJ2-1, with 7 bases lining up with TRBD1. Trimming cost V 6 bases and J 0 bases; bases outside gene matches: 11. The CDR3 spans 17 residues. CDR1 and CDR2 from the germline V gene are MRHNA and SNTAGT. The CDR3 loop is CASSRSQTGSSYNEQFF. For the CDR3, the DNA is TGTGCCAGCAGCCGGTCCCAGACAGGGAGCTCCTACAATGAGCAGTTCTTC.

This rearrangement joins TRBV5-1 to TRBJ2-1; 7 nucleotides align to TRBD1. Germline V gives CDR1 SGHRS, CDR2 YFSETQ. Trimming took 3 bases from V and 1 from J; bases not matched to a gene: 4. The CDR3 has 15 residues. The CDR3 is CASSWDSLSYNEQFF. The CDR3 region has the DNA TGCGCCAGCAGCTGGGACAGCCTTTCCTACAATGAGCAGTTCTTC.

This clonotype was seen a few times. The rearrangement joins TRBV9 to TRBJ2-5; D tentatively reads TRBD1 or TRBD2 (6 bases each). Deletions cut 3 bases from V and 2 bases from J, with 17 bases between. Germline-derived CDR1 and CDR2 are SGDLS and YYNGEE. This CDR3 is built from 16 residues. This chain's CDR3 is CASSALGAGGQETQYF. The CDR3 region has the DNA TGTGCCAGCAGCGCCCTGGGGGCCGGGGGTCAAGAGACCCAGTACTTC.

The J gene is TRBJ1-6, the V gene TRBV15; D is unclear. Trimming pared 6 bases from V and 0 bases from J, leaving 12 bases between. CDR3 length: 16 residues. Looked up from germline, CDR1 is LNHNV and CDR2 is YYDKDF (reference sequence). The CDR3 reads CATRRRTGSYNSPLHF. The CDR3 coding sequence is TGTGCCACCAGAAGACGAACCGGCTCCTATAATTCACCCCTCCACTTT.

This clonotype was counted many times. The rearrangement uses TRBV6-5 and TRBJ1-3; no clear D gene. The V end lost 0 bases, the J end lost 0 bases, and 3 bases lay between the germline ends. From germline, CDR1 is MNHEY and CDR2 SVGAGI. The CDR3 extends over 14 amino acids. CDR3 nucleotides: TGTGCCAGCAGTTACTCAAGCTCTGGAAACACCATATATTTT. Protein product: CASSYSSSGNTIYF.

V is TRBV28 and J is TRBJ1-2; D ambiguous. With 5 bases removed from V and 2 bases from J, the gap between germline ends came to 6 bases. Germline-derived CDR1 and CDR2 are MDHEN and SYDVKM. This CDR3 region has 12 residues. The CDR3 reads CASSGQNYGYTF. CDR3 in DNA: TGTGCCAGCAGTGGCCAGAACTATGGCTACACCTTC.

This clonotype has only a few counts. This sequence joins TRBV6-1 and TRBJ2-1, with TRBD1 matching 7 bases. J lost 7 bases, V lost 9 bases, and 12 bases had no gene match. Germline V gene lookup returns CDR1 MNHNS and CDR2 SASEGT. The CDR3 length is 14 residues. Written as DNA, the CDR3 is TGTGCCAGTTCCCGGACAGGCGTACGAAATGAGCAGTTCTTC. Its translation: CASSRTGVRNEQFF.

The table lists this clonotype with a few counts. The chain uses TRBV18 and TRBJ2-1, with a weak D call TRBD2 (6 bases). V was cut by 2 bases and J by 6 bases, with 11 bases left in between. Germline CDR1 reads KGHSH; CDR2 reads LQKENI. The CDR3 length is 14 residues. The CDR3 region is CASSPTGVSNEQFF. Here the CDR3 DNA reads TGTGCCAGCTCACCAACGGGGGTAAGCAATGAGCAGTTCTTC.

This clonotype has only one observation. The J gene is TRBJ1-1, the V gene TRBV7-9, with TRBD1 as a possible D gene (6 bases). Germline V gene data show CDR1 as SEHNR and CDR2 as FQNEAQ (reference sequence). The CDR3 length is 12 residues. V gave up 5 bases and J gave up 5 bases, with 9 bases separating them. The CDR3, as DNA: TGTGCCAGCAGCCCGGACAGAACTGAAGCTTTCTTT. This translates into CASSPDRTEAFF.

This clonotype turned up a few times. The J gene is TRBJ2-3, the V gene TRBV20-1, with D uncertain. CDR1 and CDR2 from the germline V gene are DFQATT and SNEGSKA (reference sequence). Trimming cost V 4 bases and J 1 base, with 15 bases left between them. The CDR3 contains 15 residues. The CDR3 DNA sequence: TGCAGTGCTAACCCCACAGCACTGCGCACAGATACGCAGTATTTT. Residues: CSANPTALRTDTQYF.

This clonotype has a handful of counts. The rearrangement uses TRBV11-1 and TRBJ2-3, with 9 bases identical to TRBD1. CDR3 length: 17 residues. V gave up 3 bases and J gave up 0 bases; unmatched junction bases: 7. Germline CDR1 SGHAT, CDR2 FQDESV (reference sequence). Here the CDR3 reads CASSFSQGTGSTDTQYF. CDR3 DNA sequence: TGTGCCAGCAGCTTCAGTCAAGGGACAGGGAGCACAGATACGCAGTATTTT.

CDR3 residues: CASSHPSAVEAFF. The CDR3, as DNA: TGTGCCAGCAGTCATCCGTCCGCGGTTGAAGCTTTCTTT. V gene TRBV28 combines with J gene TRBJ1-1; D call uncertain. V gave up 5 bases and J gave up 7 bases, with 14 bases separating them. Germline V gives CDR1 MDHEN, CDR2 SYDVKM. The CDR3 has 13 residues. Complete variable domain (other parts from reference TRBV28 and TRBJ1-1): DVKVTQSSRYLVKRTGEKVFLECVQDMDHENMFWYRQDPGLGLRLIYFSYDVKMKEKGDIPEGYSVSREKKERFSLILESASTNQTSMYLCASSHPSAVEAFFGQGTRLTVV.